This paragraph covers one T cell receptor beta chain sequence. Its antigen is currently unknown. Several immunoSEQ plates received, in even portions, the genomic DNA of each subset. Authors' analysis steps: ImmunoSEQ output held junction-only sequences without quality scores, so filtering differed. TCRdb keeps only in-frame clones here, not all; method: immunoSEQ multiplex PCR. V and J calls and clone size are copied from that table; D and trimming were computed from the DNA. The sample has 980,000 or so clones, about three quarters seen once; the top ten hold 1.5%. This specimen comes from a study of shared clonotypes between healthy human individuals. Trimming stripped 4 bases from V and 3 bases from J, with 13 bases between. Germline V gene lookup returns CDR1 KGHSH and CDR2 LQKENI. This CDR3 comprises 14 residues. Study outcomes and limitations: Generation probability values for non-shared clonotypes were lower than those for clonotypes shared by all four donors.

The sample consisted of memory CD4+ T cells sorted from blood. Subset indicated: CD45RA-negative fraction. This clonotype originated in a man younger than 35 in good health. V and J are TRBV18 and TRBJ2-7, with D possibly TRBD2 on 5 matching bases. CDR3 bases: TGTGCCAGCTCACGAGGGCAGGAAGGCTACGAGCAGTACTTC. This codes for CASSRGQEGYEQYF. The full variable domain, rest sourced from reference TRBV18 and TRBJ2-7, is NAGVMQNPRHLVRRRGQEARLRCSPMKGHSHVYWYRQLPEEGLKFMVYLQKENIIDESGMPKERFSAEFPKEGPSILRIQQVVRGDSAAYFCASSRGQEGYEQYFGPGTRLTVT.